This entry lists 18 T cell receptor beta chains sequenced from one sample in a study of cytomegalovirus exposure and HLA in healthy donors. Primers: 60 Vbeta forward and 13 Jbeta reverse. Here immunoSEQ multiplex PCR was the method, and the copy in TCRdb shows in-frame clones only, minus some. The table records about 190,000 clones, about 80% of them present only once. The specimen sequenced was PBMCs. These receptors originate from a middle-aged woman in good health and CMV-seronegative.

The rearrangement links TRBV30 to TRBJ2-2; D ambiguous. Germline CDR1 GTSNPN, CDR2 SVGIG (reference sequence). The V gene lost 3 bases and the J gene lost 4 bases, with 6 bases spanning the gap. The CDR3 is 12 amino acids. This chain's CDR3 is CAWSRVTGELFF. CDR3 bases: TGTGCCTGGAGCCGAGTCACCGGGGAGCTGTTTTTT.

This clone was observed once. The chain carries TRBV29-1 and TRBJ1-1, with D hard to call. CDR3 length equals 12 residues. Germline lookup yields CDR1 SQVTM and CDR2 ANQGSEA. Trimming left V 7 bases short and J 5 bases short, with 14 bases between. The CDR3 region has the DNA TGCAGCGCCCGACTCCGCCTAACTGAAGCTTTCTTT. Translation gives CSARLRLTEAFF.

This chain's CDR3 is CATSSPGQGKAEQFF. CDR3 sequence (DNA): TGTGCCACCAGCAGCCCGGGACAGGGGAAAGCAGAGCAGTTCTTC. The V gene is TRBV15, the J gene TRBJ2-1; 10 nucleotides match TRBD1. The CDR3 contains 15 residues. Germline CDR1 reads LNHNV; CDR2 reads YYDKDF (reference sequence). Trimming removed 3 bases from V and 10 bases from J; junction bases left unmatched: 9.

The chain links TRBV19 to TRBJ1-5, with D maybe TRBD1 (6 bases). The V gene's germline CDR1 is LNHDA and CDR2 SQIVND (reference sequence). CDR3 length equals 14 residues. V lost 4 bases and J lost 6, with 13 bases in between. CDR3 loop: CASSKGGSAQPQHF. The CDR3 DNA reads TGTGCCAGTAGTAAAGGGGGATCGGCTCAGCCCCAGCATTTT.

The J gene is TRBJ1-6, the V gene TRBV9; 9 bases align to TRBD1. Germline assignment: CDR1 SGDLS and CDR2 YYNGEE. The CDR3 has 16 amino acids. After removal of 0 bases from V and 7 bases from J, the junction contained 5 bases not matched to a gene. The CDR3 spells CASSVDTGGVNSPLHF. The CDR3 DNA reads as TGTGCCAGCAGCGTAGACACAGGGGGCGTGAATTCACCCCTCCACTTT.

This sequence joins TRBV7-2 and TRBJ1-2; tentatively, D is TRBD1 (5 bases). V gave up 1 base and J gave up 5 bases, with 14 bases separating them. CDR1 SGHTA and CDR2 FQGNSA come from the germline V gene. The CDR3 is made up of 15 amino acids. CDR3 in DNA: TGTGCCAGCAGCTTAGTTGGGCAGGGAATATATGGCTACACCTTC. Encoded protein: CASSLVGQGIYGYTF.

The V and J genes are TRBV7-8 and TRBJ2-7; TRBD2 agrees at 9 bases. Germline V gene data show CDR1 as SGHVS and CDR2 as FQNEAQ. The CDR3 covers 15 residues. V gave up 9 bases and J gave up 3 bases; unmatched junction bases: 12. CDR3 nucleotide sequence: TGTGCCAGTCTCACACTAATAGCGGGAGACTACGAGCAGTACTTC. Translation gives CASLTLIAGDYEQYF.

The chain combines TRBV27 with TRBJ2-7; D may be TRBD2 (5 bases). The germline CDR1 and CDR2 sequences are MNHEY and SMNVEV (reference sequence). The V end was cut by 0 bases, the J end by 6 bases, with 18 bases between. This CDR3 is built from 16 residues. In DNA, the CDR3 is TGTGCCAGCAGTTTATCCCCTAGGCTAGCCCTACCCGAGCAGTACTTC. Its translation is CASSLSPRLALPEQYF.

J is TRBJ2-5 and V is TRBV4-1; maybe TRBD1 (6 bases). V gave up 3 bases and J gave up 4 bases, with 18 bases separating them. In germline, CDR1 is MGHRA, CDR2 YSYEKL. The CDR3 length is 16 residues. The DNA for the CDR3 is TGCGCCAGCAGCCAGGGGGACACAAGAACTCGAGAGACCCAGTACTTC. Its translation: CASSQGDTRTRETQYF.

The genes are TRBV6-1 and TRBJ1-4, with a possible D match to TRBD1 (6 bases). The CDR3 sequence is 17 residues long. In germline, CDR1 is MNHNS, CDR2 SASEGT. Trimming removed 2 bases from V and 6 bases from J, with 19 bases in between. CDR3 nucleotides: TGTGCCAGCAGTGAATATCCCCAGGGCAGGGGAGATGAAAAACTGTTTTTT. Translating it yields CASSEYPQGRGDEKLFF.

This sequence joins TRBV5-1 and TRBJ2-1, with a possible D match to TRBD2 (6 bases). V lost 3 bases and J lost 9, with 22 bases in between. CDR3 length: 16 amino acids. Germline-derived CDR1 and CDR2 are SGHRS and YFSETQ. CDR3 bases: TGCGCCAGCAGCTCCTTCCTGTCCGGAGGGTGGGGTGAGCAGTTCTTC. This translates into CASSSFLSGGWGEQFF.

This clone has just one count. The V and J genes are TRBV29-1 and TRBJ2-2; the match to TRBD2 covers 9 bases. Germline loops: CDR1 SQVTM, CDR2 ANQGSEA. The CDR3 loop spans 15 amino acids. With V trimmed by 6 bases and J by 2 bases, 7 bases remained unmatched. CDR3: CSVSGTSTNTGELFF. CDR3 DNA: TGCAGCGTCTCCGGGACTAGCACCAACACCGGGGAGCTGTTTTTT.

The V and J genes are TRBV7-2 and TRBJ2-5; D might be TRBD1 (7 bases). V gave up 5 bases and J gave up 3 bases, with 10 bases separating them. Germline-derived CDR1 and CDR2 are SGHTA and FQGNSA. This CDR3 has 13 amino acids. The CDR3 spells CASSRGTEETQYF. CDR3 DNA sequence: TGTGCCAGCAGCCGGGGGACAGAAGAGACCCAGTACTTC.

This clone was recorded a few times. This sequence joins TRBV27 and TRBJ2-5, with 12 bases matching TRBD2. V gave up 5 bases and J gave up 4 bases; unmatched junction bases: 11. CDR3 length: 17 residues. Germline V gene lookup returns CDR1 MNHEY and CDR2 SMNVEV (reference sequence). The CDR3 coding sequence is TGTGCCAGCAGTCCGCCGGGGCTAGCGGGAGGGGGAGAGACCCAGTACTTC. Its protein is CASSPPGLAGGGETQYF.

The sample holds a few counts of this clone. This rearrangement joins TRBV2 to TRBJ1-5, with 7 positions matching TRBD1. Germline values: CDR1 SNHLY, CDR2 FYNNEI. CDR3 length: 16 amino acids. V trimming: 6 bases; J trimming: 0 bases; junction bases outside the gene matches: 8. Here the CDR3 reads CASRKGTVNSNQPQHF. CDR3 bases: TGTGCCAGCAGGAAGGGGACAGTTAATAGCAATCAGCCCCAGCATTTT.

The chain couples TRBV30 to TRBJ1-5, with 7 positions matching TRBD1. V dropped 8 bases and J dropped 4; count of bases not matched to a gene: 11. Germline loops: CDR1 GTSNPN, CDR2 SVGIG (reference sequence). This CDR3 region has 14 residues. DNA of the CDR3: TGTGCCGGATCCGAGGGGGCCGTAAATCAGCCCCAGCATTTT. This encodes CAGSEGAVNQPQHF.

The J gene is TRBJ2-7, the V gene TRBV19, with 11 bases identical to TRBD1. The CDR3 has 14 residues. After removal of 8 bases from V and 7 bases from J, the junction contained 10 bases not matched to a gene. Germline values: CDR1 LNHDA, CDR2 SQIVND (reference sequence). CDR3 DNA sequence: TGTGCCAGTGGCTTAGTGGGACAGGGGGGAGAGCAGTACTTC. Its protein is CASGLVGQGGEQYF.

The V and J genes are TRBV6-1 and TRBJ2-1, with 14 bases fitting TRBD2. The CDR3 runs 15 residues. V shed 8 bases and J 6 bases; nucleotides not matched to a gene: 6. Germline lookup yields CDR1 MNHNS and CDR2 SASEGT. The CDR3 here is CASATGLAGVNEQFF. CDR3 DNA sequence: TGTGCCAGCGCTACGGGACTAGCGGGAGTCAATGAGCAGTTCTTC.